Listed here is a single T cell receptor (beta chain). Under the authors' procedure: Reference gene primer amplification gave estimated nucleated cell counts. Assay: immunoSEQ multiplex PCR; the TCRdb copy retains only in-frame clones and omits some. V, J and clone size are those of that table, while D and trimming were read from the DNA. The table lists tens of thousands of clones, under 85% of them singletons. These data belong to a study of blood T cell repertoires in COVID-19. Looking at the study overall: Donors in the United States, Italy and Spain gave samples during acute or convalescent COVID-19. The cDNA or gDNA used as material had been derived from T cells, B-cell-depleted T cells, or PBMCs.

CDR3 length: 13 residues. The germline V and J ends were trimmed by 7 bases and 7 bases, with 16 bases remaining between them. Germline V lookup: CDR1 LNHDA, CDR2 SQIVND (reference sequence). The clonotype comes from a woman in her seventies with active or convalescent COVID-19. V usage is TRBV19 and J usage is TRBJ1-2; maybe TRBD1 (5 bases). The sample was peripheral blood. CDR3 DNA: TGTGCCAGTACCCCTAAAGGGGCAGGTGGCTACACCTTC. As protein: CASTPKGAGGYTF. The complete variable domain, with remaining parts taken from reference TRBV19 and TRBJ1-2, reads DGGITQSPKYLFRKEGQNVTLSCEQNLNHDAMYWYRQDPGQGLRLIYYSQIVNDFQKGDIAEGYSVSREKKESFPLTVTSAQKNPTAFYLCASTPKGAGGYTFGSGTRLTVV.